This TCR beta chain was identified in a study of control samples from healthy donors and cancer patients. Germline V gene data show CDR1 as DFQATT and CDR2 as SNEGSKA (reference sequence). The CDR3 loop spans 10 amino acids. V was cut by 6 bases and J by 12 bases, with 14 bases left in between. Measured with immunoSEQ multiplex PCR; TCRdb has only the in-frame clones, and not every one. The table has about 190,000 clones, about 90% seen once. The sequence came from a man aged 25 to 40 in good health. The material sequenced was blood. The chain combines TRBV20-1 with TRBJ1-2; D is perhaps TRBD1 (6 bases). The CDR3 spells CSAAGGHHTF. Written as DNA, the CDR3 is TGCAGTGCAGCGGGGGGACATCACACCTTC.